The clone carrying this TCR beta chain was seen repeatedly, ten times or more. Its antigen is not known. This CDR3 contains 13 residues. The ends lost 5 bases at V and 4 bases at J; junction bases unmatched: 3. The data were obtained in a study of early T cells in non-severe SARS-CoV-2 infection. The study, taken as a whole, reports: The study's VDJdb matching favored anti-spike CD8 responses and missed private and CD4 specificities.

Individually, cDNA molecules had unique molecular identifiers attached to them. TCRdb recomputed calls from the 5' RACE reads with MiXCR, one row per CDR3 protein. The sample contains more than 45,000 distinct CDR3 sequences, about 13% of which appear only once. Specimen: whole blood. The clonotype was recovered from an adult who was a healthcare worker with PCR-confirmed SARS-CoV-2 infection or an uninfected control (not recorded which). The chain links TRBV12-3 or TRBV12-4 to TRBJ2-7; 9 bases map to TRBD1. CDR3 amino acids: CASSAGQGYEQYF. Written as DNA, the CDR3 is TGTGCCAGCAGTGCGGGACAGGGATACGAGCAGTACTTC.